Listed below are T cell receptor beta chains from one sample, sequenced in a study of monozygotic twins with inflammatory bowel disease. One entry per CDR3 protein, without DNA, is what TCRdb gives after re-calling the 5' RACE reads. Its clone listing holds around 450,000 distinct CDR3 sequences. The specimen was blood. The receptor set was obtained from a human donor with ulcerative colitis or Crohn's disease, or a healthy co-twin of an affected twin (not recorded which). CDR3s include the opening cysteine and the closing phenylalanine or tryptophan.

j_call v_call cdr3_aa
TRBJ1-1 TRBV5-4 CASKEQGSTEAFF
TRBJ1-6 TRBV19 CASSPYGGSDSPLHF
TRBJ2-5 TRBV1 CTSSQNAGGEGVWETQYF
TRBJ2-1 TRBV5-6 CASSLAGEGWVNEQFF
TRBJ1-1 TRBV4-1 CASSQDSRWQATEAFF
TRBJ1-1 TRBV9 CASSPSTGFMNTEAFF
TRBJ2-1 TRBV7-2 CASSILAGATYNEQFF
TRBJ2-7 TRBV6-1 CASSQPYGGSYEQYF
TRBJ2-2 TRBV7-9 CASSFDSGGTGELFF
TRBJ2-5 TRBV19 CASSMGGQTETQYF
TRBJ1-1 TRBV20-1 CSARFLGTEAFF
TRBJ1-2 TRBV28 CASSSYWAGYGYTF